Shown below are 7 T cell receptor beta chains from a single sample sequenced in a study of glioma-infiltrating T cells after dendritic cell vaccination. Only in-frame clones appear in the TCRdb table, and some are missing; sequencing was by immunoSEQ multiplex PCR. The sample has 98,000 or so clones; less than 90% are singletons. Time point described: after dendritic cell vaccination, including at tumor progression/relapse. The source material was blood, sampled after dendritic cell vaccination. The receptors shown here come from a human donor with glioblastoma.

The chain employs TRBV6-5 and TRBJ1-2; TRBD1 matches 7 bases. J lost 3 bases, V lost 7 bases, and 8 bases had no gene match. Germline CDR1 and CDR2: MNHEY and SVGAGI. The CDR3 is 14 amino acids. CDR3 residues: CASTPTGSDYGYTF. In DNA, the CDR3 is TGTGCCAGCACCCCGACAGGGTCGGACTATGGCTACACCTTC.

The chain recombines TRBV10-2 with TRBJ2-7; TRBD2 matches at 8 bases. Looked up from germline, CDR1 is WSHSY and CDR2 is SAAADI. The junction had 5 bases not matched to a gene; V was cut back by 4 bases and J by 3 bases. This CDR3 spans 14 amino acids. In DNA form, the CDR3 reads TGCGCCAGCAGTGTAACGGGAGGGAACTACGAGCAGTACTTC. It translates to CASSVTGGNYEQYF.

Only one count was recorded for this clone. The V gene is TRBV9, the J gene TRBJ2-7; 15 bases fit TRBD2. With 4 bases clipped from V and 6 bases from J, the junction kept 2 bases outside the gene matches. This CDR3 spans 14 amino acids. CDR1 SGDLS and CDR2 YYNGEE come from the germline V gene. The CDR3 region is CASSRTSGRAEQYF. The CDR3 DNA reads as TGTGCCAGCAGCCGGACTAGCGGGAGGGCCGAGCAGTACTTC.

V usage is TRBV30 and J usage is TRBJ1-2; 7 bases are a match to TRBD1. V lost 2 bases and J lost 5; bases outside the gene matches: 8. This CDR3 spans 14 amino acids. Per the germline V gene, CDR1 is GTSNPN and CDR2 is SVGIG (reference sequence). Here the CDR3 reads CAWSFTTGRYGYTF. CDR3 nucleotide sequence: TGTGCCTGGAGTTTCACGACAGGGCGGTATGGCTACACCTTC.

The chain has TRBV7-9 and TRBJ2-7; possible D gene TRBD1, 6 bases. Trimming removed 4 bases at V and 2 bases at J, with 9 bases between. Germline V lookup: CDR1 SEHNR, CDR2 FQNEAQ (reference sequence). The CDR3 covers 13 residues. The DNA for the CDR3 is TGTGCCAGCAGCTCTACAGGGACCTACGAGCAGTACTTC. Protein: CASSSTGTYEQYF.

The gene calls are TRBV10-3 and TRBJ2-7; 8 bases match TRBD1. V gave up 4 bases and J gave up 3 bases; unmatched junction bases: 11. This CDR3 has 16 residues. Germline CDR1 and CDR2: ENHRY and SYGVKD. DNA for the CDR3: TGTGCCATCAGTGGGACCGGGACAGGTACCTACTACGAGCAGTACTTC. It encodes CAISGTGTGTYYEQYF.

This clone showed up just once. V and J are TRBV7-8 and TRBJ1-2, with no clear D. Trimming cost V 0 bases and J 8 bases, with 10 bases left between them. The CDR3 is 13 amino acids. The germline gives CDR1 SGHVS, CDR2 FQNEAQ. The CDR3 DNA reads as TGTGCCAGCAGCTTAGCGCCAACAAGAGGCTACACCTTC. It specifies CASSLAPTRGYTF.